These T cell receptor beta chains were read from a single sample in a study of technical replicates of blood from a few donors. Generated by immunoSEQ multiplex PCR, the TCRdb table keeps only in-frame clones and is missing some. The sample records 55,000 to 75,000 clones, around 96% being singletons. The sequenced sample consisted of T cells isolated from PBMCs. These TCRs come from a human donor in good health. Both conserved end residues are part of each CDR3. Each record gives: CDR3 protein, CDR3 DNA, clone size, V gene, J gene, D gene. A D gene is named only where the DNA matches it firmly. Rows give clone size only sometimes, using once, few, many, or a class for an expanded clone.

CASSYSRAPGELFF	TGTGCCAGCAGTTACTCCAGGGCCCCCGGGGAGCTGTTTTTT	NA	TRBV6-5	TRBJ2-2	NA
CASSRGGPIYNEQFF	TGTGCCAGCAGCCGAGGAGGGCCAATCTACAATGAGCAGTTCTTC	once	TRBV7-9	TRBJ2-1	NA
CAWSTGTANQPQHF	TGTGCCTGGAGTACCGGGACAGCTAATCAGCCCCAGCATTTT	NA	TRBV30	TRBJ1-5	TRBD1
CASSLGSGRPGEQFF	TGTGCCAGCAGTTTAGGTAGCGGGAGACCGGGTGAGCAGTTCTTC	NA	TRBV27	TRBJ2-1	TRBD2
CASSDEVRGYTF	TGTGCCAGTAGTGACGAAGTGAGGGGCTACACCTTC	NA	TRBV19	TRBJ1-2	NA
CASSGGGGHTFADTQYF	TGTGCCAGCAGCGGAGGGGGGGGTCATACCTTCGCTGATACGCAGTATTTT	NA	TRBV9	TRBJ2-3	NA
CSGLGGTQYF	TGCAGCGGTTTAGGGGGGACCCAGTACTTC	NA	TRBV29-1	TRBJ2-5	NA
CASSIGTSTGELFF	TGTGCCAGTAGTATAGGGACAAGCACCGGGGAGCTGTTTTTT	NA	TRBV19	TRBJ2-2	NA
CAWRRGTNTEAFF	TGTGCCTGGAGGAGGGGGACGAACACTGAAGCTTTCTTT	NA	TRBV30	TRBJ1-1	NA
CASSPGLAGELFF	TGTGCCAGCAGCCCCGGACTCGCCGGGGAGCTGTTTTTT	NA	TRBV14	TRBJ2-2	NA
CASGSQVYTEAFF	TGTGCTAGTGGTTCACAGGTTTACACTGAAGCTTTCTTT	NA	TRBV12-5	TRBJ1-1	NA
CASTRGSTDTQYF	TGTGCCAGCACGCGGGGCAGCACAGATACGCAGTATTTT	NA	TRBV2	TRBJ2-3	NA
CASSLSTGSETQYF	TGCGCCAGCAGCCTATCGACAGGGTCGGAGACCCAGTACTTC	NA	TRBV5-1	TRBJ2-5	TRBD1
CASSAGTRTYNEQFF	TGTGCCAGCAGTGCCGGGACTAGGACTTACAATGAGCAGTTCTTC	once	TRBV6-6	TRBJ2-1	TRBD2
CASSSGIAYEQYF	TGTGCCAGCAGTTCAGGGATCGCCTACGAGCAGTACTTC	NA	TRBV28	TRBJ2-7	NA
CASSLDISGFTEAFF	TGTGCCAGCAGTTTAGATATTTCAGGGTTCACTGAAGCTTTCTTT	NA	TRBV27	TRBJ1-1	NA
CAIRDRGFEQFF	TGTGCCATCAGGGACAGGGGCTTTGAGCAGTTCTTC	NA	TRBV10-3	TRBJ2-1	TRBD1
CASSKGGGGKITEAFF	TGTGCCAGCAGCAAAGGGGGAGGGGGGAAGATCACTGAAGCTTTCTTT	NA	TRBV7-9	TRBJ1-1	NA
CASSLEGGPEAFF	TGCGCCAGCAGCTTGGAAGGGGGTCCTGAAGCTTTCTTT	NA	TRBV5-1	TRBJ1-1	NA
CASSLQGNEQFF	TGTGCCAGCAGTTTACAGGGGAATGAGCAGTTCTTC	NA	TRBV7-9	TRBJ2-1	TRBD1
CSAPYFDEQFF	TGCAGTGCTCCCTACTTCGATGAGCAGTTCTTC	NA	TRBV20-1	TRBJ2-1	NA
CASSFWESAEAFF	TGTGCCAGCAGCTTCTGGGAGTCCGCTGAAGCTTTCTTT	NA	TRBV7-2	TRBJ1-1	NA
CAWGQALNTEAFF	TGTGCCTGGGGACAGGCTCTGAACACTGAAGCTTTCTTT	few	TRBV30	TRBJ1-1	TRBD1
CASSLGTGTDTQYF	TGTGCCAGCAGTCTAGGGACAGGCACAGATACGCAGTATTTT	NA	TRBV5-6	TRBJ2-3	TRBD1